This T cell receptor (beta chain) was retrieved from a study of PD-L1 blockade in urothelial cancer (dated by TCRdb to 2016 to 2017). Context from the whole study: Therapy was started in 2014 for all patients, and atezolizumab 1,200 mg was administered intravenously every 3 weeks. Somatic, immune and clinical correlates of response to PD-L1 blockade with atezolizumab in urothelial cancer were the focus of an exploratory multi-omic analysis. About 85% of the roughly 30 patients were males with bladder-origin urothelial cancer, and about 65% of the 29 reported a prior smoking history. Several patients reached durable clinical benefit, while about 20 patients did not. Pretreatment tumor samples, along with matched peripheral blood serially collected before and after atezolizumab treatment, were subjected to TCR sequencing. Blood samples yielded a median of around 140,000 T cells and tens of thousands of unique TCRs, with median clonality 0.080. Blood samples were analyzed at 3 weeks after treatment start (second dose) and at 6 weeks after treatment start. Patients had an ECOG performance status of 0 or 1 and had received between 0 and 3 prior chemotherapy regimens. Durable clinical benefit was defined as progression-free survival longer than 6 months, and TCR features were also tested against progression-free and overall survival. Around 30 patients had pretreatment blood TCR-seq, 24 had at least one posttreatment blood collection, and 24 had tumor TCR-seq. Whole exome sequencing and RNA sequencing of pretreatment tumors were performed alongside TCR sequencing in the same patients.

Study-level results and caveats: Improved progression-free and overall survival was associated with having pretreatment peripheral blood TCR clonality below the median. Small sample size (n of about 30) and many exploratory analyses mean the results are intended to be hypothesis-generating. Patients with durable benefit showed greater expansion of tumor-associated TCR clones in peripheral blood 3 weeks after starting treatment (n ≈ 22, p = 0.022).

Synthetic TCR analog templates were spiked into each PCR to estimate absolute template abundance from read counts. TCRbeta CDR3 regions were amplified from genomic DNA with bias-controlled V and J gene primers using the immunoSEQ assay. Sequencing of rearranged TCRbeta segments was performed at approximately 20X coverage. As for the authors' bioinformatics: Clustering was used to correct sequencing errors, and CDR3s were annotated against IMGT to assign V, D and J genes. Downstream analyses used only productive TCRbeta rearrangements and left out out-of-frame or stop-codon sequences. Clonality was calculated as one minus the Shannon entropy normalized by the log of the number of unique productive sequences. Clones differing between time points or between blood and tumor were identified by Fisher's exact test with Benjamini-Hochberg correction at adjusted p below 0.01. TCRdb took over this immuneACCESS table, retaining in-frame rearrangements with V and J assigned. Such tables are incomplete; in checked studies, under half of the missing clones stem from an unresolved V gene, and the remainder is unexplained. V and J calls and clone size are those listed in that table; D and trimming were worked out from the DNA. Across this sample there are 130,000 or so clones, with approximately 84% seen only once. Jointly, the top ten make up 2.5% to 4% of the sample.

The CDR3 has 14 amino acids, counting the end cysteine and phenylalanine. The only DNA kept is the CDR3, 42 bases in frame from the first base. The germline V gene sets CDR1 to MDHEN and CDR2 to SYDVKM. The germline V and J ends show losses of 4 bases and 0 bases respectively, and no gene match explains 1 base of the junction. Worth noting for this clone: Its target antigen remains unknown. No quality values exist for individual bases; no much larger clone is one base distant.

Reading the label with the study, this specimen's time point is: pretreatment peripheral blood. The cohort comprised 29 patients with locally advanced or metastatic urothelial carcinoma treated at Memorial Sloan Kettering on a trial protocol. Peripheral blood mononuclear cells were collected pretreatment and during treatment, with between 1 and 8 total time points per patient. The Qiagen DNeasy Blood extraction kit was used to purify genomic DNA from total PBMCs and tumor samples. PBMCs were collected pretreatment and during treatment and were isolated and stored as previously described. The chain joins TRBV28 to TRBJ1-2; TRBD1 fits 8 bases in the junction. This receptor was identified in a man aged 50-60 years with urothelial cancer. The source was PBMCs, collected around atezolizumab (anti-PD-L1) treatment. This receptor carries the CDR3 CASSSQGANYGYTF. The nucleotides are TGTGCCAGCAGTTCACAGGGGGCTAACTATGGCTACACCTTC.